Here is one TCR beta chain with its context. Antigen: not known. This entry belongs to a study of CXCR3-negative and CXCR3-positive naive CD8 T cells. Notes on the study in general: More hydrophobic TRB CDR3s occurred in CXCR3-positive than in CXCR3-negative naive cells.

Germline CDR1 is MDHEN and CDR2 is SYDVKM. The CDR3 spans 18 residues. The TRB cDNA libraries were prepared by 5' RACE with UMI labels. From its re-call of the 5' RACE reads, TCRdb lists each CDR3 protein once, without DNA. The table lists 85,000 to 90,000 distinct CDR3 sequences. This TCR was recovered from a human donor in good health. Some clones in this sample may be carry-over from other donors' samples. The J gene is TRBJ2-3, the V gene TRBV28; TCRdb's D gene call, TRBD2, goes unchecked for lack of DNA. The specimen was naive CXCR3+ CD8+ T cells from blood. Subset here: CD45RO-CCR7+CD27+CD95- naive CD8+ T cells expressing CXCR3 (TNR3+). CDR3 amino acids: CASSPGWTSGRLTDTQYF.